The rows below give T cell receptor beta chains drawn from one sample of a study of T cells in Graves' hyperthyroidism and ophthalmopathy. Each CDR3 protein gets one entry after TCRdb re-called the multiplex PCR reads with MiXCR. The sample gives more than 300,000 distinct CDR3 sequences, more than 12% of which show up once; roughly a fifth is in the top ten. The sample consisted of blood. These receptors all stem from a woman aged 25 to 45 with Graves' ophthalmopathy. Both conserved end residues are part of each CDR3. D genes are given only for firm matches. The size field is filled for only some rows; it gives once, few, many or a size class.

>TRBJ2-2|.|.|TRBV6-4
TGTGCCAGCAGTGAAGGCGGCGGGACCGGGGAGCTGTTTTTT
CASSEGGGTGELFF
>TRBJ2-3|.|many|TRBV27
TGTGCCAGCATTTTCAGGGGGCCGTTAGCGGGGTACCCTAGCACAGATACGCAGTATTTT
CASIFRGPLAGYPSTDTQYF
>TRBJ2-1|TRBD2|.|TRBV6-4
TGTGCCAGCAGTGCGGGAAGCGGGGGGGCCTACAATGAGCAGTTCTTC
CASSAGSGGAYNEQFF
>TRBJ2-1|.|many|TRBV12-3/TRBV12-4
TGTGCCAGCAGTTTTGTATTTGGGTCTGTTAATGAGCAGTTCTTC
CASSFVFGSVNEQFF
>TRBJ1-1|.|many|TRBV6-1
TGTGCCAGCAAGGTAGGAGGACTAACGAACACTGAAGCTTTCTTT
CASKVGGLTNTEAFF
>TRBJ1-1|.|many|TRBV3-1
TGTGCCAGCAGTAAACAACCTACGCCGGCTGAAGCTTTCTTT
CASSKQPTPAEAFF
>TRBJ2-7|.|few|TRBV4-2
TGTGCCAGCAGCCAAGATCTGGCCTTCTCCTACGAGCAGTACTTC
CASSQDLAFSYEQYF
>TRBJ1-1|.|many|TRBV20-1
TGCAGTGCTAGCCCCGCGGGAGGGGCAGGCACTGAAGCTTTCTTT
CSASPAGGAGTEAFF
>TRBJ1-5|.|many|TRBV7-2
TGTGCCAGCAGCTTAGCGTCAGTCAACCAGCCCCAGCATTTT
CASSLASVNQPQHF
>TRBJ1-1|.|.|TRBV7-9
TGTGCCAGCAGCCCCGGAGCGGGTACAGTCTCTGAAGCTTTCTTT
CASSPGAGTVSEAFF
>TRBJ2-1|.|many|TRBV11-1
TGTGCCAGCAGCTTAGGGACTCTCGATTCCAATGAGCAGTTCTTC
CASSLGTLDSNEQFF
>TRBJ2-7|.|.|TRBV28
TGTGCCAGCGAGAATTGGGGAACCTACGAGCAGTACTTC
CASENWGTYEQYF
>TRBJ2-1|TRBD2|.|TRBV11-2
TGTGCCAGCAGCTCCCGACCGGGACTAGCGGGGGGGGGCTCCTACAATGAGCAGTTCTTC
CASSSRPGLAGGGSYNEQFF
>TRBJ2-7|.|many|TRBV20-1
TGCAGTGCTAGGGTCCCAGGTACAGGAGTTTACGAGCAGTACTTC
CSARVPGTGVYEQYF
>TRBJ1-6|TRBD1|many|TRBV4-1
TGCGCCAGCAGCCACAGACAGGGTGATTCACCCCTCCACTTT
CASSHRQGDSPLHF